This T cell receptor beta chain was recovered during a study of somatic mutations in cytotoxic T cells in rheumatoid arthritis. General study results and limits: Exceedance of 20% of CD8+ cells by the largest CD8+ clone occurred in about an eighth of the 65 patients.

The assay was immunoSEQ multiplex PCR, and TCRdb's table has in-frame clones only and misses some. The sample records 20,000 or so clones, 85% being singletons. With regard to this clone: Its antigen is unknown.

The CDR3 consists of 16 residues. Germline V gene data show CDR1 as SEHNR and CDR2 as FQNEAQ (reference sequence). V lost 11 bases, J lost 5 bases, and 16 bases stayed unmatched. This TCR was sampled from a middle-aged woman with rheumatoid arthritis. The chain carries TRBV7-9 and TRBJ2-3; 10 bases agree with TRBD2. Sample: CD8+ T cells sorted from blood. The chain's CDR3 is CAGGVTSGRALDTQYF. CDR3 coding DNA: TGTGCCGGAGGGGTTACGAGCGGGAGGGCCTTAGATACGCAGTATTTT.